These 15 T cell receptor beta chains share one sample of origin, sequenced in a study of response to subunit inactivated influenza vaccine. TCRdb used MiXCR to reprocess the RT-PCR reads, holding one entry per CDR3 protein. The data hold 500,000 to 600,000 distinct CDR3 sequences, with 16% observed a single time. Sequencing used CD4+ T cells sorted from PBMCs, obtained less than 25 months after vaccination. The receptors originated from a man between 50 and 69 years old who received an inactivated influenza vaccine.

This clonotype was counted only a few times. This chain links TRBV19 with TRBJ2-2; maybe TRBD1 (6 bases). Deletions cut 7 bases from V and 1 base from J, with 13 bases between. The CDR3 sequence is 15 residues long. Germline CDR1 LNHDA, CDR2 SQIVND (reference sequence). CDR3 sequence (DNA): TGTGCCAGTAAAAGGACAGCGGAGAACACCGGGGAGCTGTTTTTT. Its translation: CASKRTAENTGELFF.

This clonotype appeared a few times. V and J are TRBV3-1 and TRBJ2-7; 10 bases agree with TRBD1. Germline V lookup: CDR1 LGHDT, CDR2 YNNKEL (reference sequence). The junction had 9 bases not matched to a gene; V was cut back by 5 bases and J by 5 bases. The length of the CDR3 is 15 residues. For the CDR3, the DNA is TGTGCCAGCAGCTACCGGGACAGGGGTACCCACGAGCAGTACTTC. It codes for CASSYRDRGTHEQYF.

This clonotype has more than one count but fewer than ten. This chain connects TRBV19 to TRBJ2-1; 12 bases are shared with TRBD2. CDR1 LNHDA and CDR2 SQIVND come from the germline V gene (reference sequence). The CDR3 length is 18 residues. V lost 1 base, J lost 5 bases, and 9 bases stayed unmatched. Here the CDR3 DNA reads TGTGCCAGTAGTATAGTACCTAGCGGGAGGGCTAGAGACAATGAGCAGTTCTTC. It encodes CASSIVPSGRARDNEQFF.

The table lists this clonotype with a few counts. The chain carries TRBV10-3 and TRBJ1-4; possibly TRBD1 for D (5 bases). Trimming left V 3 bases short and J 8 bases short, with 10 bases between. Germline CDR1 is ENHRY and CDR2 is SYGVKD. This CDR3 region has 13 residues. CDR3 sequence reads: CAISDQGTEKLFF. CDR3 coding DNA: TGTGCCATCAGTGACCAGGGTACCGAAAAACTGTTTTTT.

This clonotype was detected many times. This rearrangement joins TRBV14 to TRBJ2-7; TRBD2 aligns across 13 bases. CDR1 SGHDN and CDR2 FVKESK come from the germline V gene. J gave up 7 bases and V 1 base, and 7 bases lay outside the gene matches. This CDR3 contains 16 residues. CDR3 DNA sequence: TGTGCCAGCAGCCAAGCGCCGGGACTAGCGGGAATAGAGCAGTACTTC. Its translation is CASSQAPGLAGIEQYF.

The sample holds a few counts of this clonotype. The chain links TRBV3-1 to TRBJ2-1; no clear D gene. The V and J ends lost 0 bases and 8 bases respectively, with 5 bases between them. The CDR3 is made up of 12 amino acids. Germline V gene sequence: CDR1 LGHDT, CDR2 YNNKEL (reference sequence). The chain's CDR3 is CASSQDLHEQFF. CDR3 bases: TGTGCCAGCAGCCAAGATCTCCATGAGCAGTTCTTC.

This chain joins TRBV20-1 and TRBJ1-2, with D perhaps TRBD1 (6 bases). CDR3 length equals 11 residues. CDR1 and CDR2 (germline): DFQATT, SNEGSKA (reference sequence). Trimming shortened V by 6 bases and J by 4 bases, and 9 bases separated the two germline ends. This CDR3 is CSAKGGYGYTF. For the CDR3, the DNA is TGCAGTGCCAAGGGGGGCTATGGCTACACCTTC.

The chain employs TRBV30 and TRBJ1-2; 8 bases map to TRBD1. This CDR3 contains 14 residues. Germline CDR1 reads GTSNPN; CDR2 reads SVGIG (reference sequence). The V gene end was trimmed by 7 bases and the J gene end by 6 bases; junction bases not matched to a gene: 13. CDR3 bases: TGTGCCTTCCCCTTGGACAGGGCTGGCAATGGCTACACCTTC. Translated: CAFPLDRAGNGYTF.

This clonotype showed up just a few times. V gene TRBV3-1 combines with J gene TRBJ1-1, with D unresolved. This CDR3 contains 17 residues. V was trimmed by 0 bases and J by 2 bases, leaving 16 bases between them. The V gene's germline CDR1 is LGHDT and CDR2 YNNKEL (reference sequence). As DNA, the CDR3 is TGTGCCAGCAGCCAAGAACTGGGGTCGGACCAAAACACTGAAGCTTTCTTT. Its translation is CASSQELGSDQNTEAFF.

A few counts support this clonotype. This chain joins TRBV28 and TRBJ2-1, with TRBD2 identical over 10 bases. In germline, CDR1 is MDHEN, CDR2 SYDVKM. Unmatched junction bases numbered 14, after V lost 4 bases and J lost 8 bases. The CDR3 is 17 amino acids. CDR3 sequence (DNA): TGTGCCAGCAGTTCCGGAGGAGTAGCGGGAGGTGTTTATGAGCAGTTCTTC. Its translation: CASSSGGVAGGVYEQFF.

The rearrangement uses TRBV12-3 or TRBV12-4 and TRBJ1-1; D is ambiguous. Trimming stripped 5 bases from V and 4 bases from J, with 11 bases between. The CDR3 has 13 amino acids. CDR3: CASSTLTGTEAFF. In DNA form, the CDR3 reads TGTGCCAGCAGTACGCTAACGGGCACTGAAGCTTTCTTT.

The genes are TRBV20-1 and TRBJ1-2; 8 nucleotides match TRBD1. The CDR3 runs 13 residues. Losses at the gene ends were 5 bases for V and 1 base for J; bases not matched to a gene: 3. Germline V gives CDR1 DFQATT, CDR2 SNEGSKA (reference sequence). In nucleotides, the CDR3 is TGCAGTGCTGGACAGGGAATTAACTATGGCTACACCTTC. Translation gives CSAGQGINYGYTF.

The chain links TRBV6-1 to TRBJ2-2; TRBD2 might be the D (5 bases). The length of the CDR3 is 17 residues. Trimming cost V 6 bases and J 5 bases, with 22 bases left between them. The germline CDR1 and CDR2 sequences are MNHNS and SASEGT. The CDR3 coding sequence is TGTGCCAGCAGCTCGTCAACCCCAGTGTCGGGGACCGGGGAGCTGTTTTTT. As protein: CASSSSTPVSGTGELFF.

The V and J genes are TRBV5-1 and TRBJ2-1; 10 nucleotides agree with TRBD1. The CDR3 length is 12 residues. The germline CDR1 and CDR2 sequences are SGHRS and YFSETQ. The ends lost 1 base at V and 14 bases at J; junction bases unmatched: 3. The CDR3 coding sequence is TGCGCCAGCAGCTTGTCCGGACAGGGGGAGTTCTTC. Its translation: CASSLSGQGEFF.

The rearrangement links TRBV7-3 to TRBJ2-1; 14 positions agree with TRBD2. There are 15 residues in the CDR3. The V gene's germline CDR1 is SGHTA and CDR2 FQGTGA. V was pared by 5 bases and J by 8 bases, with 5 bases of the junction left unmatched. CDR3 nucleotides: TGTGCCAGCAGCCCGGGACTAGCGGGAGCTGATGAGCAGTTCTTC. The encoded protein is CASSPGLAGADEQFF.